These 4 T cell receptor beta chains originate from one sample sequenced in a study of vaccination and CD4 T cells after COVID-19. Described treatment: approximately 9-day PBMC culture with coronavirus spike peptide pools or control peptides (ViraFEST assay). Their antigens are not known. The Oncomine TCR Beta short-read assay sequenced DNA from cultured CD4+ T cells. TCRdb used MiXCR to reprocess the PCR reads, holding one entry per CDR3 protein. This sample yields 15,000 to 20,000 distinct CDR3 sequences, of which 45% to 60% are seen a single time; approximately 7.9% belongs to the top ten. Source material: CD4+ T cells from blood, cultured in vitro. Receptors originate from a human donor who had recovered from COVID-19.

This clonotype was counted a few times. The genes are TRBV6-1 and TRBJ1-5, with a tentative D call TRBD1 (6 bases). The CDR3 is 17 residues long. CDR1 MNHNS and CDR2 SASEGT come from the germline V gene. With 4 bases removed from V and 5 bases from J, the gap between germline ends came to 21 bases. The DNA of the CDR3 is TGTGCCAGCAGTGCCTATCGACAGGCTAGAATGGATCAGCCCCAGCATTTT. This gives the protein CASSAYRQARMDQPQHF.

The chain combines TRBV6-5 with TRBJ2-5; a weak D match, TRBD2 (7 bases). The CDR3 spans 15 residues. Germline V gene data show CDR1 as MNHEY and CDR2 as SVGAGI. V gave up 2 bases and J gave up 4 bases, with 14 bases separating them. CDR3 sequence: CASSYPSGGAETQYF. CDR3 coding DNA: TGTGCCAGCAGTTACCCGTCTGGGGGGGCAGAGACCCAGTACTTC.

The CDR3: CSASKTNNEQFF. The CDR3 DNA reads TGCAGTGCTTCCAAGACGAACAATGAGCAGTTCTTC. V is TRBV20-1 and J is TRBJ2-1; no clear D gene. The CDR3 consists of 12 residues. Germline values: CDR1 DFQATT, CDR2 SNEGSKA (reference sequence). Trimming cost V 5 bases and J 5 bases, with 10 bases left between them.

V usage is TRBV11-2 and J usage is TRBJ2-7, with a weak D call TRBD1 (5 bases). With 1 base removed from V and 3 bases from J, the gap between germline ends came to 13 bases. The CDR3 is 15 residues long. The germline V gene encodes CDR1 SGHAT and CDR2 FQNNGV. The CDR3 spells CASSLAGPAIYEQYF. Written as DNA, the CDR3 is TGTGCCAGCAGCTTAGCAGGGCCCGCTATCTACGAGCAGTACTTC.